Below are 4 T cell receptor beta chains sequenced from a single sample in a study of beta chain features in type 1 diabetes. Study-wide results and limits: Shorter TCRB CDR3s, moderately but significantly so, were found in Type 1 diabetes patients in all four CD4+ subsets.

No cognate antigen is known for these TCRs. Investigators reverse transcribed all isolated RNA, so they sequenced expressed TCRB transcripts. Sequencing was performed with immunoSEQ multiplex PCR; in TCRdb, only in-frame clones are kept and a portion is missing. Here the sample spans 330,000 or so clones, 10% to 15% being singletons. The specimen sequenced was naive CD4+ T cells from blood. These receptors were taken from a woman in her late teens or twenties with type 1 diabetes.

The chain has TRBV10-3 and TRBJ2-1; D ambiguous. V gave up 0 bases and J gave up 1 base, with 4 bases separating them. This CDR3 comprises 14 residues. Germline V lookup: CDR1 ENHRY, CDR2 SYGVKD. The CDR3 sequence is CAISESLSYNEQFF. The CDR3 coding sequence is TGTGCCATCAGTGAGTCTCTTTCCTACAATGAGCAGTTCTTC.

A single count supports this clone. The chain is built from TRBV28 and TRBJ2-3; tentatively, D is TRBD1 (6 bases). The CDR3 totals 16 residues. Trimming left V 7 bases short and J 4 bases short, with 21 bases between. Germline loops: CDR1 MDHEN, CDR2 SYDVKM. CDR3 region: CASILRTRNRADTQYF. Here the CDR3 DNA reads TGTGCCAGCATACTTCGAACTAGGAACAGGGCAGATACGCAGTATTTT. Looking up the rest from reference TRBV28 and TRBJ2-3 gives the full variable domain: DVKVTQSSRYLVKRTGEKVFLECVQDMDHENMFWYRQDPGLGLRLIYFSYDVKMKEKGDIPEGYSVSREKKERFSLILESASTNQTSMYLCASILRTRNRADTQYFGPGTRLTVL.

The chain combines TRBV5-4 with TRBJ2-1, with D unresolved. With 4 bases removed from V and 8 bases from J, the gap between germline ends came to 16 bases. Germline CDR1 SGHNT, CDR2 YYREEE (reference sequence). The CDR3 consists of 14 residues. The CDR3 DNA is TGTGCCAGCAGCGGAGTGGAACCGACGGATGAGCAGTTCTTC. Translated, it gives CASSGVEPTDEQFF.

The chain has TRBV27 and TRBJ2-7, with 7 bases fitting TRBD1. Germline trimming cut 5 bases from V and 5 bases from J; bases unmatched to any gene: 9. Germline V lookup: CDR1 MNHEY, CDR2 SMNVEV (reference sequence). The CDR3 spans 14 residues. In DNA form, the CDR3 reads TGTGCCAGCAGTACCCGACAGGGAACGGACGAGCAGTACTTC. Amino acid sequence: CASSTRQGTDEQYF.